This section outlines one T cell receptor (beta chain) sequence together with its context. Antigen unknown. These data belong to a study of PD-1 blockade in classical Hodgkin lymphoma. About the research overall: Every 2 weeks, patients got 3 mg/kg intravenous nivolumab. Findings and caveats of the study: Baseline TCR diversity was reportedly lower in newly diagnosed patients than healthy donors. Complete responders entered with baseline diversity on par with newly diagnosed patients, the results showed.

Germline CDR1 and CDR2: MNHNY and SVGAGI (reference sequence). The V gene lost 7 bases and the J gene lost 3 bases, with 15 bases spanning the gap. The CDR3 is 14 residues long. Time point in this sample: cycle 4 day 1 (C4D1), after five to seven weeks of nivolumab. Each and every patient relapsed after autologous stem cell transplantation, and patients got differing brentuximab vedotin exposure. Complete response, partial response or progressive disease constituted the best responses recorded. Using immunoSEQ multiplex PCR, the repertoire was profiled, and TCRdb retains in-frame clones only, with some absent. The table includes about 20,000 clones, about three quarters detected once.

The sequence was obtained from a human donor with classical Hodgkin lymphoma. Specimen: peripheral blood mononuclear cells (PBMCs), collected before the fourth cycle of nivolumab. This chain links TRBV6-6 with TRBJ1-2, with D maybe TRBD1 (6 bases). CDR3 coding DNA: TGTGCCAGCACCCCTCCACAGGGTGACTATGGCTACACCTTC. Protein product: CASTPPQGDYGYTF.